This T cell receptor (beta chain) was sequenced in a study of OX40 agonist ivuxolimab in advanced cancers. V dropped 8 bases and J dropped 6 bases, with 23 bases sitting between them. In germline, CDR1 is SQVTM, CDR2 ANQGSEA. The CDR3 runs 15 residues. Produced via immunoSEQ multiplex PCR; TCRdb's table is partial and in-frame only. The sample lists tens of thousands of clones, 91% seen once, with less than 6% in the top ten. V usage is TRBV29-1 and J usage is TRBJ2-1, with a tentative D call TRBD2 (5 bases). The sequence was obtained from an adult with an advanced solid tumor such as melanoma, head and neck, liver or kidney cancer. Sequenced here: CD4+ or CD8+ T cells sorted from blood, sampled in a trial of the OX40 agonist ivuxolimab. In DNA form, the CDR3 reads TGCAGCTCTGAGCGGCGCCCACAGAGCGGCAATGAGCAGTTCTTC. Its protein is CSSERRPQSGNEQFF.